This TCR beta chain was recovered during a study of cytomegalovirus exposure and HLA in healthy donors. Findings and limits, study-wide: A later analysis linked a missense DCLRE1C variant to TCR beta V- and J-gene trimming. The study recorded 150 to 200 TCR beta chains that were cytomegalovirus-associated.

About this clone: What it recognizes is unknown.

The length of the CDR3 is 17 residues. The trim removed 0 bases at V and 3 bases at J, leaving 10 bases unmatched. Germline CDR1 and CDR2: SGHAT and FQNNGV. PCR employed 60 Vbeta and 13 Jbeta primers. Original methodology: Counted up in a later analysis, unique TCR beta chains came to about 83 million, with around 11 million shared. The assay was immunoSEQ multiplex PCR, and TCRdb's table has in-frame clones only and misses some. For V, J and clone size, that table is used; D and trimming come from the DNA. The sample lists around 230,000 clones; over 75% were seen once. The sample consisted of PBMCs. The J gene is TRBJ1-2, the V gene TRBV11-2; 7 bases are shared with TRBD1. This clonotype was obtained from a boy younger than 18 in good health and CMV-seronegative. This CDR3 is CASSLDQATGDYYGYTF. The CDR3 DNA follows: TGTGCCAGCAGCTTAGATCAGGCAACAGGGGATTACTATGGCTACACCTTC. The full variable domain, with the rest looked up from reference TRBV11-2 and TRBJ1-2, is EAGVAQSPRYKIIEKRQSVAFWCNPISGHATLYWYQQILGQGPKLLIQFQNNGVVDDSQLPKDRFSAERLKGVDSTLKIQPAKLEDSAVYLCASSLDQATGDYYGYTFGSGTRLTVV.